This T cell receptor beta chain was sequenced in a study of T cells in localized non-small cell lung cancer. The study's findings and limits: When the top 100 tumor clones were examined, a median approximately 54 of them also appeared in the adjacent lung, which was paired and uninvolved. Greater blood T cell density accompanied longer overall survival.

Generated by immunoSEQ multiplex PCR, the TCRdb table keeps only in-frame clones and is missing some. The table records about 53,000 clones, approximately 83% of them present only once. As regards this clone: Its matching antigen is unknown.

Germline V gives CDR1 SGDLS, CDR2 YYNGEE. This CDR3 is 14 amino acids long. Trimming pared 4 bases from V and 4 bases from J, leaving 13 bases between. The clonotype was recovered from a man aged 40 to 69 with stage III lung adenocarcinoma. The specimen was peripheral blood mononuclear cells, collected before any cancer treatment. The rearrangement uses TRBV9 and TRBJ2-3; D unresolved. The CDR3 is CASSKITRSDTQYF. CDR3 DNA sequence: TGTGCCAGCAGCAAAATAACGCGGTCAGATACGCAGTATTTT.